This T cell receptor beta chain was captured by sequencing in a study of shared clonotypes between healthy human individuals. The study's findings and limits: Among donors, the sharing of clonotypes was expected to be influenced by sequencing depth.

All participating donors were Caucasian adults from Nashville, Tennessee. Here immunoSEQ multiplex PCR was the method, and the copy in TCRdb shows in-frame clones only, minus some. Among millions of clones listed, 80% to 95% were seen once. The V gene end was trimmed by 5 bases and the J gene end by 5 bases; junction bases not matched to a gene: 6. The CDR3 runs to 15 residues. Germline-derived CDR1 and CDR2 are SGHTA and FQGTGA. With regard to this clone: Its antigen remains unknown.

This sequence originates from a man in his late teens or twenties in good health. Some clones in this sample may be carry-over from other donors' samples. Sequencing was done on a sample of naive CD4+ T cells from PBMCs. The subset was: CD45RA+ positively selected. The J gene is TRBJ2-5, the V gene TRBV7-3; TRBD2 aligns across 12 bases. The CDR3 bases are TGTGCCAGCAGCAAGACTAGCGGGAGCATGGAGACCCAGTACTTC. Translating gives CASSKTSGSMETQYF. The full variable domain, completed using reference TRBV7-3 and TRBJ2-5, is GAGVSQTPSNKVTEKGKYVELRCDPISGHTALYWYRQSLGQGPEFLIYFQGTGAADDSGLPNDRFFAVRPEGSVSTLKIQRTERGDSAVYLCASSKTSGSMETQYFGPGTRLLVL.